The 18 T cell receptor beta chains below come from one sample, sequenced in a study of neurological immune-mediated disorders (dated by TCRdb to between 2017 and 2020). Library creation used 5' RACE. Sequencing was performed on an Illumina HiSeq 2500. TCRdb trimmed public reads at Q25 via fastp, called clones via MiXCR and kept in-frame beta chains. Duplicate CDR3 protein sequences are folded into a single record with the most common DNA and genes. The sample table contains about 74,000 distinct CDR3 sequences; only one count was recorded for less than 5.5% of them. The top ten clonotypes cover around 6.8% of the sample. The sample taken for sequencing was PBMCs. These receptors came from a man in his late teens or twenties with multiple sclerosis.

The table lists this clonotype with many counts. This chain links TRBV20-1 with TRBJ2-1; D perhaps matches TRBD1 (5 bases). The V gene lost 5 bases and the J gene lost 0 bases, with 11 bases spanning the gap. The CDR3 consists of 14 residues. The V gene's germline CDR1 is DFQATT and CDR2 SNEGSKA (reference sequence). Written as DNA, the CDR3 is TGCAGTGCTTTAGGGCAGGGCTCCTACAATGAGCAGTTCTTC. The encoded protein is CSALGQGSYNEQFF.

At least ten counts were recorded for this clonotype. The chain has TRBV20-1 and TRBJ2-3; D may correspond to TRBD1 or TRBD2 (5 bases each). The CDR3 has 15 residues. From germline, CDR1 is DFQATT and CDR2 SNEGSKA (reference sequence). V was shortened by 3 bases and J by 2 bases, with 15 bases between the two germline ends. The CDR3 DNA reads TGCAGTGCTAGTCGATTGGGGGTTCACACAGATACGCAGTATTTT. Protein: CSASRLGVHTDTQYF.

This clonotype appeared many times. V and J are TRBV12-3 or TRBV12-4 and TRBJ1-2; possibly TRBD1 for D (5 bases). The CDR3 spans 15 residues. The germline V and J ends were trimmed by 5 bases and 4 bases, with 17 bases remaining between them. The CDR3 sequence: CASSTKIGTGYGYTF. CDR3 coding DNA: TGTGCCAGCAGTACCAAAATAGGGACGGGCTATGGCTACACCTTC.

Many counts were recorded for this clonotype. The CDR3 carries no conserved terminal phenylalanine or tryptophan, so it likely arises from a read error. Because the CDR3's place on the DNA is in doubt, the DNA is left out and the CDR3 is given as listed by TCRdb. The chain carries TRBV28 and TRBJ2-5; whether TRBD2, the table's D call, matches the DNA was not checked. Germline V gene sequence: CDR1 MDHEN, CDR2 SYDVKM. Ends included, the CDR3 has 15 residues. CDR3 in amino acids: CASKKFALGASASWV.

This clonotype showed up many times. The chain links TRBV10-3 to TRBJ2-5; 9 bases are a match to TRBD1. CDR1 is ENHRY, CDR2 SYGVKD, per germline. Trimming took 6 bases from V and 1 from J; bases not matched to a gene: 15. The CDR3 covers 18 residues. The CDR3 here is CAIRMTGGNQHGQETQYF. The CDR3 DNA reads as TGTGCCATCAGGATGACAGGGGGTAACCAACATGGCCAAGAGACCCAGTACTTC.

There are many counts of this clonotype. This sequence joins TRBV20-1 and TRBJ1-3; D is perhaps TRBD1 (5 bases). Germline loops: CDR1 DFQATT, CDR2 SNEGSKA (reference sequence). The CDR3 is made up of 14 amino acids. V lost 3 bases to trimming and J lost 3 bases, with 12 bases between them. The CDR3 DNA follows: TGCAGTGCTAGGTCCGGGGACGGTGGAAACACCATATATTTT. It codes for CSARSGDGGNTIYF.

This clonotype was observed many times. This chain connects TRBV11-2 to TRBJ1-2; TRBD1 aligns across 9 bases. Germline V lookup: CDR1 SGHAT, CDR2 FQNNGV. This CDR3 comprises 15 residues. V shed 2 bases and J 8 bases; nucleotides not matched to a gene: 9. CDR3: CASSLRSGTGSGYTF. CDR3 bases: TGTGCCAGCAGCTTAAGATCCGGGACAGGGTCGGGCTACACCTTC.

A remark on this clonotype: This CDR3 is missing its conserved last phenylalanine or tryptophan, likely due to a read error. The gene calls are TRBV5-1 and TRBJ1-2; tentatively, D is TRBD1 (5 bases). Trimming removed 0 bases from V and 5 bases from J, with 11 bases in between. This CDR3 has 14 amino acids. Germline CDR1 is SGHRS and CDR2 is YFSETQ. The CDR3 DNA is TGCGCCAGCAGCTTGGACCCGACAGCGTATGGCTACACCAAC. Protein: CASSLDPTAYGYTN.

In this sample, this clonotype turned up a few times. The chain has TRBV30 and TRBJ2-3, with D perhaps matching TRBD1 (6 bases). The CDR3 sequence is 14 residues long. Germline V gene lookup returns CDR1 GTSNPN and CDR2 SVGIG (reference sequence). Trimming stripped 4 bases from V and 5 bases from J, with 16 bases between. The chain's CDR3 is CAWTTGFAKDTQYF. The CDR3, as DNA: TGTGCCTGGACCACAGGGTTCGCGAAAGATACGCAGTATTTT. Full variable domain (outside the CDR3, taken from reference TRBV30 and TRBJ2-3): SQTIHQWPATLVQPVGSPLSLECTVEGTSNPNLYWYRQAAGRGLQLLFYSVGIGQISSEVPQNLSASRPQDRQFILSSKKLLLSDSGFYLCAWTTGFAKDTQYFGPGTRLTVL.

This clonotype was detected many times. The V gene is TRBV10-3, the J gene TRBJ2-5; 7 bases map to TRBD1. The CDR3 has 15 residues. CDR1 is ENHRY, CDR2 SYGVKD, per germline. V dropped 6 bases and J dropped 3; count of bases not matched to a gene: 10. The CDR3 region is CAIRSTGTREETQYF. CDR3 in DNA: TGTGCCATCAGGTCGACAGGGACGAGAGAAGAGACCCAGTACTTC.

This clonotype was recorded at least ten times. J is TRBJ2-3 and V is TRBV5-1; unclear D gene. V shed 1 base and J shed 3 bases, with 6 bases lying between them. Looked up from germline, CDR1 is SGHRS and CDR2 is YFSETQ. The CDR3 consists of 13 residues. The CDR3 DNA follows: TGCGCCAGCAGCTTGCAGTTTACAGATACGCAGTATTTT. This sequence encodes CASSLQFTDTQYF. The whole variable domain, remainder taken from reference TRBV5-1 and TRBJ2-3, is KAGVTQTPRYLIKTRGQQVTLSCSPISGHRSVSWYQQTPGQGLQFLFEYFSETQRNKGNFPGRFSGRQFSNSRSEMNVSTLELGDSALYLCASSLQFTDTQYFGPGTRLTVL.

In this sample, this clonotype turned up many times. The chain uses TRBV29-1 and TRBJ2-7, with 8 bases that match TRBD2. The CDR3 extends over 14 amino acids. V trimming: 8 bases; J trimming: 3 bases; junction bases outside the gene matches: 12. The germline gives CDR1 SQVTM, CDR2 ANQGSEA. The CDR3 loop reads CSITLAVPLYEQYF. CDR3 in DNA: TGCAGCATTACACTAGCGGTCCCTCTCTACGAGCAGTACTTC.

This clonotype was detected ten times or more. The chain combines TRBV20-1 with TRBJ2-5; D gene unclear. The CDR3 totals 13 residues. Germline CDR1 DFQATT, CDR2 SNEGSKA (reference sequence). Trimming removed 3 bases from V and 0 bases from J, with 8 bases in between. The CDR3 sequence is CSASTTHQETQYF. The CDR3 DNA is TGCAGTGCTAGTACAACACACCAAGAGACCCAGTACTTC.

This clonotype was detected many times. The chain carries TRBV7-8 and TRBJ1-1, with TRBD1 matching over 10 bases. Germline V gene lookup returns CDR1 SGHVS and CDR2 FQNEAQ. The CDR3 consists of 16 residues. Losses at the gene ends were 5 bases for V and 1 base for J; bases not matched to a gene: 7. The CDR3 DNA sequence: TGTGCCAGCAGCCTGGGCAGGGACAGGGGGAACACTGAAGCTTTCTTT. Protein product: CASSLGRDRGNTEAFF.

The rearrangement uses TRBV6-1 and TRBJ2-7; 10 bases align to TRBD2. Germline trimming cut 2 bases from V and 4 bases from J; bases unmatched to any gene: 5. CDR1 is MNHNS and CDR2 is SASEGT in the germline V gene. The length of the CDR3 is 15 residues. The CDR3 nucleotides read TGTGCCAGCAGTGAAAGGCTAGCGGGGGTGTACGAGCAGTACTTC. Its protein product is CASSERLAGVYEQYF.

This clonotype came up many times. The chain has TRBV5-1 and TRBJ2-1; maybe TRBD2 (5 bases). The germline V gene has CDR1 SGHRS and CDR2 YFSETQ. V gave up 3 bases and J gave up 6 bases, with 16 bases separating them. This CDR3 spans 15 amino acids. The CDR3 nucleotides read TGCGCCAGCAGCTCGCGCCCCGACGGGGTCAATGAGCAGTTCTTC. Translation gives CASSSRPDGVNEQFF. Variable domain in full (rest from reference TRBV5-1 and TRBJ2-1): KAGVTQTPRYLIKTRGQQVTLSCSPISGHRSVSWYQQTPGQGLQFLFEYFSETQRNKGNFPGRFSGRQFSNSRSEMNVSTLELGDSALYLCASSSRPDGVNEQFFGPGTRLTVL.

This clonotype has a count of ten or more. This may come from a read error, since a much larger clone is one base off. The rearrangement links TRBV10-3 to TRBJ2-5, with unresolved D. From germline, CDR1 is ENHRY and CDR2 SYGVKD. The CDR3 sequence is 12 residues long. Trimming left V 8 bases short and J 2 bases short, with 9 bases between. The CDR3 DNA is TGTGCCATCGGTAGAGGACAAGAGACCCAGTACTTC. This sequence encodes CAIGRGQETQYF.

This clonotype has ten or more counts. The genes are TRBV6-6 and TRBJ2-5; 11 bases are shared with TRBD2. In germline, CDR1 is MNHNY, CDR2 SVGAGI (reference sequence). The ends lost 2 bases at V and 7 bases at J; junction bases unmatched: 9. This CDR3 spans 16 amino acids. CDR3 nucleotide sequence: TGTGCCAGCAGTTACGTGTCTAGCGGGAGGCGGGTGACCCAGTACTTC. As protein: CASSYVSSGRRVTQYF.